This TCR beta chain was captured in a study of T-cell reconstitution after alpha-beta-depleted transplantation in children. Germline values: CDR1 SGHVS, CDR2 FQNEAQ. The CDR3 length is 16 residues. V gave up 5 bases and J gave up 1 base; unmatched junction bases: 7. The study's findings and limits: The main origin of T-cell counts and diversity one year after transplant was newly produced T cells. After transplant, at about two months, alpha-beta T cells were reportedly derived from several hundred expanded graft clones. Surviving recipient T cells and thymic progenitors produced the high day-60 TCRbeta diversity seen in some patients.

Unique molecular identifiers were incorporated when the TCRbeta library was constructed. TCRdb itself ran the PCR reads through MiXCR, one entry per CDR3 protein. The sample lists 45,000 to 60,000 distinct CDR3 sequences, roughly 52% occurring once. On this clonotype: The antigen remains unidentified.

The clonotype originates from a boy less than two years old with SCID, due to receive a stem cell transplant. Sequences were derived from peripheral blood, sampled before TCRalphabeta/CD19-depleted stem cell transplant. This sequence joins TRBV7-8 and TRBJ2-7, with TRBD2 identical over 11 bases. The CDR3 region is CASSQLAGVNSYEQYF. For the CDR3, the DNA is TGTGCCAGCAGCCAACTAGCGGGGGTAAATTCCTACGAGCAGTACTTC.